This is a list of T cell receptor beta chains from one sample in a study of T cells in Graves' hyperthyroidism and ophthalmopathy. TCRdb re-called the multiplex PCR reads through MiXCR, storing one row per CDR3 protein. Of some 760,000 distinct CDR3 sequences in the sample, around 15% were seen once. The specimen was blood. Receptor source: a woman younger than 30 with Graves' hyperthyroidism. The conserved cysteine and the conserved F or W are not part of the CDR3 here. The order of the fields is D gene, V gene, J gene, CDR3 protein. The D gene is left open where the match is weak.

TRBD2	TRBV7-3	TRBJ2-3	ASSPGGGRADTQY
.	TRBV29-1	TRBJ2-1	SVLWAQGYNEQF
.	TRBV7-2	TRBJ2-2	ASSKEVRTIPGELF
TRBD1	TRBV7-9	TRBJ1-5	ASSPGSTSGGAQPQH
TRBD2	TRBV12-3/TRBV12-4	TRBJ2-7	ASRKSGTGHEQY
.	TRBV12-3/TRBV12-4	TRBJ2-3	ASSPRMRGDTQY
.	TRBV7-9	TRBJ2-2	ASSVMNTGELF
.	TRBV12-3/TRBV12-4	TRBJ2-7	ASSFVVDSYEQC
.	TRBV28	TRBJ1-5	ASIPVGLSNQPQH
.	TRBV30	TRBJ2-2	AWRYTGELF
TRBD1	TRBV12-3/TRBV12-4	TRBJ1-6	ASIKTAGTGSNSPLH
.	TRBV5-1	TRBJ2-7	ASSWRGGSYEQY
.	TRBV19	TRBJ2-3	ASEDWGTDTQY
.	TRBV27	TRBJ1-2	ASSLSSFDSYGYT
.	TRBV6-6	TRBJ2-5	ASSYSWMAGLY
TRBD1	TRBV2	TRBJ1-2	ASRPGTGQHDYT
.	TRBV5-1	TRBJ1-1	ASSPEGGDYTEAF
TRBD1	TRBV20-1	TRBJ2-7	SGDRGNEQY
.	TRBV11-2	TRBJ1-1	ASSSGRYTEAF
.	TRBV2	TRBJ2-7	ASALLASISYEQY
TRBD1	TRBV5-1	TRBJ2-3	ASSRWTGDTQY
TRBD1	TRBV2	TRBJ2-5	ASTGQGLFYETQY
TRBD2	TRBV12-3/TRBV12-4	TRBJ2-5	ASSRPPSGNQETQY
.	TRBV20-1	TRBJ1-1	SARPTTGRNTEAF
.	TRBV15	TRBJ2-3	ATSRAGDGTDTQY
.	TRBV20-1	TRBJ1-5	SARDGAGSPNQPQH
TRBD2	TRBV12-3/TRBV12-4	TRBJ2-1	ASSLREKDNEQF
.	TRBV30	TRBJ1-3	AWTSSGNTIY
TRBD2	TRBV4-2	TRBJ2-7	ASSQGGLAAHPYEQY
.	TRBV7-2	TRBJ2-1	ASRKKSRSLLYNEQF
.	TRBV2	TRBJ1-6	ASKPEPISPLH
.	TRBV19	TRBJ1-1	ASSIIGQRGF
TRBD2	TRBV18	TRBJ2-1	ASSLSGSPNNEQF
.	TRBV7-2	TRBJ1-1	ASSLKSLGGMNTEAF
.	TRBV5-1	TRBJ2-1	ASSWGNTYNEQF
TRBD2	TRBV11-1	TRBJ2-1	ASSLWTSGRPKTYNEQF
TRBD1	TRBV4-1	TRBJ2-2	ASRNPGGKNTGELF
.	TRBV10-3	TRBJ2-5	AISPRRTGARETQY
.	TRBV28	TRBJ1-2	ASSGNRVYYGYT
.	TRBV6-2/TRBV6-3	TRBJ1-2	ASSYWRWRYGYT
.	TRBV29-1	TRBJ2-3	SVGGGAGTDTQY
TRBD2	TRBV29-1	TRBJ2-7	SVALAGTVAEQY
.	TRBV20-1	TRBJ2-7	SARVPADPEQY
.	TRBV10-2	TRBJ2-1	ASSELARGNEQF
TRBD1	TRBV12-3/TRBV12-4	TRBJ1-5	ASRGQGATNQPQH